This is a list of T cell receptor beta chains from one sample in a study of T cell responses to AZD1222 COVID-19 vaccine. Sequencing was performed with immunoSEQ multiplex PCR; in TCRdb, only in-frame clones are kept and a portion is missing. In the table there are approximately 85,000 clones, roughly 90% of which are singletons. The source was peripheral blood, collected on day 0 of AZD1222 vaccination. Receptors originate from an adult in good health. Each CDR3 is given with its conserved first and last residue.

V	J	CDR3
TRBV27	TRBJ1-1	CASSLQAGAQGTEAFF
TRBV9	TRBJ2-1	CASSNGSSRAQFF
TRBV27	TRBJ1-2	CASRDPGQLGYTF
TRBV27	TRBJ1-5	CASSPAIGGSSNQPQHF
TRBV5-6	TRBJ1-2	CASSLTGTGVNYGYTF
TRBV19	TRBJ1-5	CASDFSGPNQPQHF
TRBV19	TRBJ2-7	CASSPRGRGSYEQYF
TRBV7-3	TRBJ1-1	CASSAGQGSNTEAFF
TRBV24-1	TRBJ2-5	CATSDFPAKAETQYF
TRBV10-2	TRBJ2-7	CASSDGTAYEQYF
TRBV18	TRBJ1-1	CASSPPVAGGYTEAFF
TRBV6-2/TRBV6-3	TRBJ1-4	CASSSLTGALNEKLFF
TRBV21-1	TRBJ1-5	CASSNRAYNQPQHF
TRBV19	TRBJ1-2	CASSRDRENYGYTF
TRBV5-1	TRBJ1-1	CASRQMVNTEAFF
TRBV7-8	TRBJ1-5	CASSPDRQGALSNQPQHF
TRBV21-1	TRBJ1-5	CASSKGSSSLGVSNQPQHF
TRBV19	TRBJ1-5	CASATGDNQPQHF
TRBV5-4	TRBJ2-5	CASSLGARETQYF
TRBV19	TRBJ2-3	CASSIGPRADTQYF
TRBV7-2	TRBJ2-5	CASSFLSETQYF
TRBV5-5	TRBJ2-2	CASSTGLAGGKGSGELFF
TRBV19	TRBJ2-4	CASSISGIDIQYF
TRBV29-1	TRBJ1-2	CSVSSNYGYTF
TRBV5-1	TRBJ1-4	CASSFAGLATNEKLFF
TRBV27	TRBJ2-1	CASSLAAGGPFEQFF
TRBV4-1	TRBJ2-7	CASSHQGPLSYEQYF
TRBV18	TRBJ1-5	CASSLQGQGQQPQHF
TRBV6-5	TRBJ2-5	CASSYYQVSETQYF
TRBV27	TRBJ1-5	CASRLAAYSNQPQHF
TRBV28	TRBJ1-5	CASSLSAQPQHF
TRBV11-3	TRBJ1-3	CASSSTSGNTIYF
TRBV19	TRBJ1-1	CASSPGQLIYMNTEAFF